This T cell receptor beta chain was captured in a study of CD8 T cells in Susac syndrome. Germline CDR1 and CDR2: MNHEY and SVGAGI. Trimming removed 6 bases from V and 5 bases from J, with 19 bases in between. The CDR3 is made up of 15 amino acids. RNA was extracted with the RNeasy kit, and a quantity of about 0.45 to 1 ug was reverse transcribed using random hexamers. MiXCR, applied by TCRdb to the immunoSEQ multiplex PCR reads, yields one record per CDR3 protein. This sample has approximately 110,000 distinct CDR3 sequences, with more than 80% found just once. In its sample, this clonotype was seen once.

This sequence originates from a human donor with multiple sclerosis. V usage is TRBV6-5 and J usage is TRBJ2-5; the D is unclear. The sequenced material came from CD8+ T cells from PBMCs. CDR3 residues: CASSHTLRVGETQYF. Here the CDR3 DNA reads TGTGCCAGCAGCCACACCCTTCGGGTGGGTGAGACCCAGTACTTC.